Below are 30 T cell receptor beta chains sequenced from a single sample in a study of graft-versus-host responses after intestinal transplantation. TCRdb's table, derived via immunoSEQ multiplex PCR, lists solely in-frame clones and lacks some. This table has more than 45,000 clones, more than 75% appearing once. The sequences come from PBMCs, collected roughly 120 days after intestinal transplantation. Receptors originate from a human patient who received an intestinal transplant, so some T cells may come from the graft donor.

The chain joins TRBV5-4 to TRBJ1-6; D unresolved. The ends were cut back, 0 bases at V and 7 bases at J, with 17 bases in the middle. The CDR3 loop spans 17 amino acids. Germline CDR1 reads SGHNT; CDR2 reads YYREEE (reference sequence). CDR3 residues: CASSLVVLSGKNSPLHF. The CDR3 DNA reads as TGTGCCAGCAGCTTGGTTGTCCTATCGGGGAAAAATTCACCCCTCCACTTT.

The chain carries TRBV6-5 and TRBJ1-1, with D unresolved. CDR1 MNHEY and CDR2 SVGAGI come from the germline V gene. The CDR3 has 12 amino acids. The germline V and J ends were trimmed by 11 bases and 1 base, with 11 bases remaining between them. The CDR3 coding sequence is TGTGCCTGCTCGGTCGGGAACACTGAAGCTTTCTTT. Protein: CACSVGNTEAFF.

The V and J genes are TRBV7-9 and TRBJ1-1; the D gene is possibly TRBD1 (6 bases). V dropped 2 bases and J dropped 0 bases, with 13 bases sitting between them. The CDR3 has 16 amino acids. The germline gives CDR1 SEHNR, CDR2 FQNEAQ (reference sequence). The CDR3 sequence is CASSLIPQGLNTEAFF. The CDR3 DNA sequence: TGTGCCAGCAGCTTAATCCCCCAGGGGCTGAACACTGAAGCTTTCTTT.

The rearrangement uses TRBV21-1 and TRBJ1-2; whether TRBD1, the table's D call, matches the DNA was not checked. TRBV21-1 corresponds to a pseudogene. There are 15 residues in the CDR3. CDR3 bases: TGTGCCAGCACCCTCAGAAGGGGCAGAAACTATGGCTACACCTTC. It yields the protein CASTLRRGRNYGYTF.

The rearrangement links TRBV15 to TRBJ1-5; the D gene is possibly TRBD1 (5 bases). CDR1 and CDR2 (germline): LNHNV, YYDKDF (reference sequence). Deletions cut 3 bases from V and 5 bases from J, with 14 bases between. The CDR3 loop spans 15 amino acids. Written as DNA, the CDR3 is TGTGCCACCAGCAGCCCCCCCCTAGGGGATCAGCCCCAGCATTTT. The encoded protein is CATSSPPLGDQPQHF.

The rearrangement uses TRBV4-1 and TRBJ2-7; a possible D gene is TRBD1 (6 bases). CDR1 MGHRA and CDR2 YSYEKL come from the germline V gene. V was shortened by 4 bases and J by 4 bases, with 20 bases between the two germline ends. The CDR3 extends over 16 amino acids. In DNA, the CDR3 is TGCGCCAGCAGCCTCGGGACGACCGAAAGGGGGTACGAGCAGTACTTC. Amino acid sequence: CASSLGTTERGYEQYF.

This sequence joins TRBV9 and TRBJ1-2; 7 positions agree with TRBD1. CDR3 length: 14 amino acids. The trim removed 4 bases at V and 5 bases at J, leaving 8 bases unmatched. Germline CDR1 and CDR2: SGDLS and YYNGEE. The CDR3 spells CASSPGTVGYGYTF. The CDR3 DNA sequence: TGTGCCAGCAGCCCCGGGACAGTCGGATATGGCTACACCTTC.

The V and J genes are TRBV5-1 and TRBJ2-5; D may be TRBD2 (6 bases). V gave up 0 bases and J gave up 5 bases, with 11 bases separating them. Germline V CDR1 and CDR2: SGHRS, YFSETQ. The CDR3 has 14 amino acids. CDR3 nucleotides: TGCGCCAGCAGCTTGGGAGGGACTGTTGAGACCCAGTACTTC. Residues: CASSLGGTVETQYF. Full variable domain (remainder filled in from reference TRBV5-1 and TRBJ2-5): KAGVTQTPRYLIKTRGQQVTLSCSPISGHRSVSWYQQTPGQGLQFLFEYFSETQRNKGNFPGRFSGRQFSNSRSEMNVSTLELGDSALYLCASSLGGTVETQYFGPGTRLLVL.

The V gene is TRBV7-9, the J gene TRBJ2-7, with TRBD2 matching over 7 bases. CDR1 is SEHNR and CDR2 is FQNEAQ in the germline V gene (reference sequence). The J segment lost 4 bases and the V segment lost 3 bases, leaving 6 bases of the junction unmatched. The CDR3 is 14 amino acids. The CDR3 coding sequence is TGTGCCAGCAGCTTCTCTAGCGGCCTTTACGAGCAGTACTTC. Residues: CASSFSSGLYEQYF.

This rearrangement joins TRBV14 to TRBJ2-7; D is undetermined. Germline CDR1 reads SGHDN; CDR2 reads FVKESK. The CDR3 has 14 residues. The V and J ends lost 5 bases and 1 base respectively, with 12 bases between them. The CDR3 here is CASSADNLSYEQYF. The CDR3 DNA sequence: TGTGCCAGCAGCGCTGATAACTTATCCTACGAGCAGTACTTC.

This clone appeared once. This chain links TRBV15 with TRBJ1-2; 11 bases are a match to TRBD1. Germline CDR1 is LNHNV and CDR2 is YYDKDF (reference sequence). The CDR3 runs 16 residues. With V trimmed by 2 bases and J by 8 bases, 10 bases remained unmatched. The CDR3 loop is CATSRPRGQGAGGYTF. CDR3 DNA: TGTGCCACCAGCAGACCCCGAGGACAGGGGGCAGGGGGCTACACCTTC.

In DNA, the CDR3 is TGTGCCAGCAGCCCCCGGGACAACTCCTACGAGCAGTACTTC. Protein: CASSPRDNSYEQYF. This rearrangement joins TRBV7-8 to TRBJ2-7, with D possibly being TRBD1 (6 bases). Germline CDR1 and CDR2: SGHVS and FQNEAQ. CDR3 length: 14 amino acids. V was pared by 5 bases and J by 0 bases, with 11 bases between.

The CDR3 reads CASSVGISGGSDTQYF. The CDR3 DNA reads as TGTGCCAGCAGCGTAGGGATTAGCGGGGGTTCGGATACGCAGTATTTT. The chain is built from TRBV9 and TRBJ2-3; 9 bases align to TRBD2. Trimming took 0 bases from V and 6 from J; bases not matched to a gene: 8. The germline V gene has CDR1 SGDLS and CDR2 YYNGEE. The CDR3 length is 16 residues.

The chain uses TRBV14 and TRBJ2-7, with D unresolved. The CDR3 has 16 amino acids. Germline V gene sequence: CDR1 SGHDN, CDR2 FVKESK. V shed 0 bases and J shed 6 bases, with 18 bases lying between them. The CDR3 sequence is CASSQDQMWGFPEQYF. The CDR3 nucleotides are TGTGCCAGCAGCCAAGATCAAATGTGGGGATTTCCCGAGCAGTACTTC.

The chain is built from TRBV28 and TRBJ2-7; D is undetermined. Germline values: CDR1 MDHEN, CDR2 SYDVKM. The CDR3 is made up of 18 amino acids. V was cut by 6 bases and J by 2 bases, with 26 bases left in between. The CDR3 protein is CASSQYTGWAKNPYEQYF. In nucleotides, the CDR3 is TGTGCCAGCAGCCAATACACCGGGTGGGCAAAGAATCCCTACGAGCAGTACTTC.

V is TRBV5-1 and J is TRBJ2-7; 8 nucleotides align to TRBD1. V was clipped by 2 bases and J by 1 base; unmatched bases: 2. Germline assignment: CDR1 SGHRS and CDR2 YFSETQ. This CDR3 spans 14 amino acids. Here the CDR3 reads CASSFQGASYEQYF. The CDR3 DNA sequence: TGCGCCAGCAGCTTTCAGGGGGCATCCTACGAGCAGTACTTC. Full variable domain (remainder filled in from reference TRBV5-1 and TRBJ2-7): KAGVTQTPRYLIKTRGQQVTLSCSPISGHRSVSWYQQTPGQGLQFLFEYFSETQRNKGNFPGRFSGRQFSNSRSEMNVSTLELGDSALYLCASSFQGASYEQYFGPGTRLTVT.

V gene TRBV29-1 combines with J gene TRBJ2-5; possibly TRBD1 for D (7 bases). This CDR3 is 13 amino acids long. V was cut by 7 bases and J by 9 bases, with 21 bases left in between. Germline V gene sequence: CDR1 SQVTM, CDR2 ANQGSEA. The CDR3 DNA is TGCAGCGGGGGGGCGACAGGGACGTACCCCCAGTACTTC. This encodes CSGGATGTYPQYF. The complete variable domain, with remaining parts taken from reference TRBV29-1 and TRBJ2-5, reads SAVISQKPSRDICQRGTSLTIQCQVDSQVTMMFWYRQQPGQSLTLIATANQGSEATYESGFVIDKFPISRPNLTFSTLTVSNMSPEDSSIYLCSGGATGTYPQYFGPGTRLLVL.

The rearrangement joins TRBV29-1 to TRBJ1-1; the D is unclear. Trimming took off 2 bases at V and 1 base at J, with 8 bases between the two ends. CDR1 is SQVTM, CDR2 ANQGSEA, per germline. The CDR3 sequence is 13 residues long. The CDR3 DNA follows: TGCAGCGTTGAAAAGGGTCGGAACACTGAAGCTTTCTTT. Translation gives CSVEKGRNTEAFF. The whole variable domain, remainder taken from reference TRBV29-1 and TRBJ1-1, is SAVISQKPSRDICQRGTSLTIQCQVDSQVTMMFWYRQQPGQSLTLIATANQGSEATYESGFVIDKFPISRPNLTFSTLTVSNMSPEDSSIYLCSVEKGRNTEAFFGQGTRLTVV.

The chain carries TRBV7-3 and TRBJ1-1, with D uncertain. V shed 5 bases and J shed 7 bases, with 11 bases lying between them. There are 12 residues in the CDR3. CDR1 SGHTA and CDR2 FQGTGA come from the germline V gene. This chain's CDR3 is CASSEVGIEAFF. DNA for the CDR3: TGTGCCAGCAGCGAGGTGGGGATTGAAGCTTTCTTT.

The chain joins TRBV19 to TRBJ2-2, with D perhaps being TRBD1 or TRBD2 (5 bases each). Trimming left V 6 bases short and J 0 bases short, with 14 bases between. The CDR3 length is 16 residues. Germline CDR1 LNHDA, CDR2 SQIVND (reference sequence). The CDR3 region is CASSDGTAPNTGELFF. The CDR3 DNA reads as TGTGCCAGTAGCGACGGGACCGCACCGAACACCGGGGAGCTGTTTTTT.

This rearrangement joins TRBV11-3 to TRBJ2-4, with 10 bases fitting TRBD1. This CDR3 contains 14 residues. Trimming cost V 8 bases and J 2 bases; bases outside gene matches: 3. CDR1 and CDR2 (germline): SGHNT, YENEEA. DNA of the CDR3: TGTGCCAGCTCGGGACAGGGGACCAAAAACATTCAGTACTTC. Its protein is CASSGQGTKNIQYF.

CDR3 DNA sequence: TGTGCCAGCAGCTTATGGGGACCGGGACTAGCGGGGGGGCGCGATGAGCAGTTCTTC. This translates into CASSLWGPGLAGGRDEQFF. The rearrangement joins TRBV7-6 to TRBJ2-1, with TRBD2 identical over 16 bases. The CDR3 runs to 19 residues. J lost 8 bases, V lost 2 bases, and 12 bases had no gene match. Germline V gene sequence: CDR1 SGHVS, CDR2 FNYEAQ.

The chain uses TRBV4-1 and TRBJ1-1; 9 bases match TRBD1. The CDR3 runs 15 residues. The germline V gene encodes CDR1 MGHRA and CDR2 YSYEKL. J gave up 4 bases and V 1 base, and 4 bases lay outside the gene matches. Written as DNA, the CDR3 is TGCGCCAGCAGCCAAGGGACAGGGGTCCGCACTGAAGCTTTCTTT. This translates into CASSQGTGVRTEAFF.

V and J are TRBV11-1 and TRBJ2-1; D assignment may be TRBD1 or TRBD2 (5 bases each). Trimming shortened V by 5 bases and J by 2 bases, and 13 bases separated the two germline ends. From germline, CDR1 is SGHAT and CDR2 FQDESV (reference sequence). This CDR3 contains 15 residues. The DNA for the CDR3 is TGTGCCAGCAGCCACGGGGCGCATCCCTACAATGAGCAGTTCTTC. Residues: CASSHGAHPYNEQFF. The variable domain in full, with the rest retrieved from reference TRBV11-1 and TRBJ2-1, is EAEVAQSPRYKITEKSQAVAFWCDPISGHATLYWYRQILGQGPELLVQFQDESVVDDSQLPKDRFSAERLKGVDSTLKIQPAELGDSAMYLCASSHGAHPYNEQFFGPGTRLTVL.

The V call is TRBV7-9, the J call TRBJ1-4; D is undetermined. V lost 2 bases to trimming and J lost 4 bases, with 5 bases between them. Germline values: CDR1 SEHNR, CDR2 FQNEAQ (reference sequence). The CDR3 extends over 13 amino acids. The CDR3 is CASSLRFNEKLFF. The CDR3 DNA sequence: TGTGCCAGCAGCTTACGGTTTAATGAAAAACTGTTTTTT.

V usage is TRBV18 and J usage is TRBJ1-2, with D unclear. The length of the CDR3 is 13 residues. With 3 bases removed from V and 1 base from J, the gap between germline ends came to 6 bases. Germline CDR1 is KGHSH and CDR2 is LQKENI. DNA of the CDR3: TGTGCCAGCTCACCTGAGGATAACTATGGCTACACCTTC. Protein sequence: CASSPEDNYGYTF.

The chain joins TRBV5-1 to TRBJ2-7; 8 nucleotides match TRBD1. Trimming cost V 3 bases and J 5 bases; bases outside gene matches: 4. Germline loops: CDR1 SGHRS, CDR2 YFSETQ. This CDR3 spans 13 amino acids. The CDR3 coding sequence is TGCGCCAGCAGCTGGGCAGGGGGCCACGAGCAGTACTTC. This codes for CASSWAGGHEQYF.

The chain uses TRBV30 and TRBJ1-1, with D tentatively TRBD1 (5 bases). V gave up 2 bases and J gave up 0 bases, with 10 bases separating them. The CDR3 is 14 amino acids. In germline, CDR1 is GTSNPN, CDR2 SVGIG (reference sequence). CDR3 sequence (DNA): TGTGCCTGGAGTCTGGGGCAGCTGAACACTGAAGCTTTCTTT. Translating it yields CAWSLGQLNTEAFF.

This sequence joins TRBV6-1 and TRBJ1-5; D is unresolved. Looked up from germline, CDR1 is MNHNS and CDR2 is SASEGT. The CDR3 sequence is 14 residues long. Trimming cost V 8 bases and J 0 bases, with 11 bases left between them. CDR3 loop: CASRRAGSNQPQHF. CDR3 coding DNA: TGTGCCAGCCGGCGGGCGGGTAGCAATCAGCCCCAGCATTTT.

The V call is TRBV7-2, the J call TRBJ2-5; no firm D call. The J call is uncertain, as TRBJ2-7 better fits the DNA end. CDR1 and CDR2 (germline): SGHTA, FQGNSA. This CDR3 comprises 13 residues. The DNA for the CDR3 is TGTGCCAGCAGCTTAAGCTCCTCCTACGAGCAGTACTTC. This translates into CASSLSSSYEQYF.